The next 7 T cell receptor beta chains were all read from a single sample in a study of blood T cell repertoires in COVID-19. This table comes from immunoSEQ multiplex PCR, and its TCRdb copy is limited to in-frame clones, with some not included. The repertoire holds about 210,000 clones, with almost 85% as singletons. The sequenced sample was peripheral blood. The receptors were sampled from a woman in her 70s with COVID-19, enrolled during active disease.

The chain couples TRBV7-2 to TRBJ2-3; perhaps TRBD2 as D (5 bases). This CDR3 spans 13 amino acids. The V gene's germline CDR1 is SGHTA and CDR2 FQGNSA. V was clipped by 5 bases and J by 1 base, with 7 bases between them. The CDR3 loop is CASSSSGTDTQYF. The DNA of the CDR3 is TGTGCCAGCAGCAGTAGCGGCACAGATACGCAGTATTTT.

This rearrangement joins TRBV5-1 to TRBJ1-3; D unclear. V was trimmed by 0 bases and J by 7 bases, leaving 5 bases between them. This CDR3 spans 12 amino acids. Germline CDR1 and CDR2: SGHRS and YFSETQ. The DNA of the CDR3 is TGCGCCAGCAGCTTGGACGGGAACACCATATATTTT. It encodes CASSLDGNTIYF.

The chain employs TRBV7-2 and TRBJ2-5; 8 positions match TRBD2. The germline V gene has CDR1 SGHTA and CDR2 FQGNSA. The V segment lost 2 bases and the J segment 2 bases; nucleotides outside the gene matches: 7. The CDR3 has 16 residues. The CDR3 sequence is CASSLRRLALQETQYF. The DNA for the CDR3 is TGTGCCAGCAGCTTACGCCGACTAGCGTTACAAGAGACCCAGTACTTC.

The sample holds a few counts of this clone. Here the CDR3 reads CASSKTGLEGYTF. In DNA, the CDR3 is TGTGCCAGCAGCAAGACGGGTTTGGAGGGCTACACCTTC. V and J are TRBV9 and TRBJ1-2; D uncertain. V was clipped by 4 bases and J by 8 bases, with 15 bases between them. Germline loops: CDR1 SGDLS, CDR2 YYNGEE. The CDR3 has 13 amino acids.

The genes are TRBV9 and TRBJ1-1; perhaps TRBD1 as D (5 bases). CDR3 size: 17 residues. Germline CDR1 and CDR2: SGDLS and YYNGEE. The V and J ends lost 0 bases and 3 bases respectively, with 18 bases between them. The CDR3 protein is CASSVATGSWADTEAFF. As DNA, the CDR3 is TGTGCCAGCAGCGTAGCTACAGGCAGCTGGGCGGACACTGAAGCTTTCTTT.

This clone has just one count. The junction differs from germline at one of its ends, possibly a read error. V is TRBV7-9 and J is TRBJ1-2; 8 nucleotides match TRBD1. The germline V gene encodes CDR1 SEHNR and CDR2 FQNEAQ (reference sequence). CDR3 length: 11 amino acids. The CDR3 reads CASSLDREARF. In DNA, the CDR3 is TGTGCCAGCAGCTTGGACAGGGAGGCCCGCTTC.

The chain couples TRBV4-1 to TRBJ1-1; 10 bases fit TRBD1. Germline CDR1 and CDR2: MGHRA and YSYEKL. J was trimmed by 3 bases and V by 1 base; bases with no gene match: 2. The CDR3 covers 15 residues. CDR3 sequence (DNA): TGCGCCAGCAGCCAAGGACAGGGGGCTGACACTGAAGCTTTCTTT. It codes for CASSQGQGADTEAFF.